This TCR beta chain emerged from a study of CD8 T cells in ankylosing spondylitis (dated by TCRdb to 2016 to 2017). With regard to the full study: To find TCR variants linked to disease, the study profiled T cell receptor beta repertoires in ankylosing spondylitis patients and healthy donors. Peripheral blood was sampled, and synovial fluid was also collected from ankylosing spondylitis patients. The full study cohort was made up of 25 ankylosing spondylitis patients and 108 healthy donors.

Trimming accounts for 4 bases at V and 8 bases at J, while the number of junction bases matched to no gene is 11. CDR1 is given as MDHEN and CDR2 as SYDVKM, both from the germline V gene. Its CDR3 holds 15 amino acids, cysteine through phenylalanine. CDR3 DNA is the only sequence kept; it has 45 bases, read in frame from the first base. Sequencer: Illumina HiSeq 2500. Quantitative 5'-RACE with molecular barcodes was used to prepare TCR beta libraries. The paper's data handling went like this. To identify disease-linked TCR variants, a new computational method was used, one built on a probabilistic model of VDJ rearrangement. TCRdb reanalyzed the raw reads on its own, using fastp at Q25 for trimming and MiXCR for clone calling, and kept in-frame beta chains. CDR3 protein duplicates are merged, each entry listing the most common genes and DNA. The V and J calls come from TCRdb's annotation, not from the publication. The sample yields roughly 300,000 distinct CDR3 sequences; 6.5% to 10% were counted once. The ten largest account for 14% to 15% of the sample.

Turning to this clonotype: Its antigen is unknown. Base qualities are not at hand, and no much larger clone is one base apart.

Study-level results and caveats: A TCR beta motif made up of about eight highly homologous amino acid variants appeared to be characteristic of blood from ankylosing spondylitis patients. Significant enrichment of the disease-linked clones was reported in matched synovial fluid samples from ankylosing spondylitis patients. Some of the motif variants had been reported before in the synovial fluid and blood of reactive arthritis patients, a finding that suggests common disease-initiation mechanisms. The disease-linked clones showed a CD8+ phenotype and occurred at relatively low frequencies in peripheral blood.

This TCR was sampled from a male donor with ankylosing spondylitis. The sample comprised blood, either unsorted or a sorted T cell fraction (not recorded which). The V gene is TRBV28 and the J gene is TRBJ2-1; 7 bases in the middle match TRBD2. The CDR3 region reads CASSSPRGRVDEQFF. The DNA reads TGTGCCAGCAGTTCCCCGCGGGGGAGGGTAGATGAGCAGTTCTTC.